This T cell receptor (beta chain) appears in the sequencing data of a study of cytomegalovirus exposure and HLA in healthy donors. General study findings and limits: By HLA locus, TCR association rates varied in a later analysis, with DRB1 showing the most and HLA-C the fewest. For most TCR sequences rarity was the rule, although some public TCRs occurred in many donors. In a later analysis, specific HLA alleles were associated with more than 15,000 TCR beta sequences at a 0.05 false discovery rate.

13 Jbeta primers and 60 Vbeta primers were used for the PCR. The repertoire was sequenced with immunoSEQ multiplex PCR; TCRdb's copy has only in-frame clones and lacks some. The sample has more than 150,000 clones, 84% seen once. This clone was recorded only once. Its antigen remains unidentified. This receptor was identified in a girl aged 2-10 years in good health and CMV-seropositive. Sequenced sample: PBMCs.

The CDR3 is CASSRRQGRTRYGYTF. The CDR3 DNA reads as TGTGCCAGCAGCCGACGACAGGGACGGACTCGGTATGGCTACACCTTC. The V call is TRBV14, the J call TRBJ1-2; 7 bases are a match to TRBD1. V lost 4 bases and J lost 5; bases outside the gene matches: 13. The CDR3 totals 16 residues. Looked up from germline, CDR1 is SGHDN and CDR2 is FVKESK.